This T cell receptor (beta chain) was captured in a study of blood T cell repertoires in COVID-19. Whole-study context: Specimens from acute and convalescent COVID-19 originated in the United States, Italy and Spain. Sources were T cells, B-cell-depleted T cells, or PBMCs; the material itself was cDNA or gDNA.

Losses at the gene ends were 5 bases for V and 7 bases for J; bases not matched to a gene: 3. Germline V CDR1 and CDR2: LNHDA, SQIVND (reference sequence). This CDR3 region has 15 residues. Study processing details: Quantification of nucleated cells was approximated via reference gene primer amplification. Profiling relied on immunoSEQ multiplex PCR, and the TCRdb table lists in-frame clones only, not all of them. V and J calls and clone size are as listed in that table; D and trimming were resolved from the DNA. The repertoire holds approximately 250,000 clones, with less than 85% as singletons. Material for sequencing was peripheral blood. The receptor comes from a man between 60 and 75 years old who had recovered from COVID-19. This sequence joins TRBV19 and TRBJ2-1; 15 nucleotides align to TRBD2. The CDR3 coding sequence is TGTGCCAGTAGTGGACTAGCGGGAGGGCGTAATGAGCAGTTCTTC. Its translation is CASSGLAGGRNEQFF.